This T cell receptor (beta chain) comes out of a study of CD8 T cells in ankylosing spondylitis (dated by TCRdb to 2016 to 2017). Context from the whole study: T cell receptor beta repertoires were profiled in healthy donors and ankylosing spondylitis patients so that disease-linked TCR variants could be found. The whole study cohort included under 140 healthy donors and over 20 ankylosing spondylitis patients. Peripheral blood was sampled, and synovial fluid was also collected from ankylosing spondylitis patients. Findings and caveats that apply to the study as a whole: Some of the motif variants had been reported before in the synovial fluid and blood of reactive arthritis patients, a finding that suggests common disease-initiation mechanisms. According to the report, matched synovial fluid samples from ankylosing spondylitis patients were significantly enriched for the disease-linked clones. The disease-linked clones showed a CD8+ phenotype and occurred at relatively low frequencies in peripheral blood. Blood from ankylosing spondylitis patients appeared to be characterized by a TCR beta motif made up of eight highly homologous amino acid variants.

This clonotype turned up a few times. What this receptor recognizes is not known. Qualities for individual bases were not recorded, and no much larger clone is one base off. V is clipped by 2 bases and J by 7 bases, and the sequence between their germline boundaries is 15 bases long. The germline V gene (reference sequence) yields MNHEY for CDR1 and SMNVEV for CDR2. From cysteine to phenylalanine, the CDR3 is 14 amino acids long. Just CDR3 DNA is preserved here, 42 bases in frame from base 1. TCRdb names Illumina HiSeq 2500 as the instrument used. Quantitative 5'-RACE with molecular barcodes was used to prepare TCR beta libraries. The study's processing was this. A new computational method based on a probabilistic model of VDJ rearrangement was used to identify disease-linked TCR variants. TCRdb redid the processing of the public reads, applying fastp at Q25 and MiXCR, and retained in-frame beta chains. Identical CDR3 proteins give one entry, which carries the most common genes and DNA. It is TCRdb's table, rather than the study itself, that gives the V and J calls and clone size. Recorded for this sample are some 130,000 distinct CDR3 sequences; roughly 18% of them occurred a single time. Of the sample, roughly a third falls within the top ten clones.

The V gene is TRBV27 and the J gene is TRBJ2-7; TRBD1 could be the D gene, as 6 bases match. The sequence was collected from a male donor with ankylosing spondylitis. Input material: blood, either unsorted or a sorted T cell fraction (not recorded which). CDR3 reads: CASSLSGGRREQYF. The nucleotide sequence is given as TGTGCCAGCAGTTTAAGTGGGGGCAGGAGGGAGCAGTACTTC.